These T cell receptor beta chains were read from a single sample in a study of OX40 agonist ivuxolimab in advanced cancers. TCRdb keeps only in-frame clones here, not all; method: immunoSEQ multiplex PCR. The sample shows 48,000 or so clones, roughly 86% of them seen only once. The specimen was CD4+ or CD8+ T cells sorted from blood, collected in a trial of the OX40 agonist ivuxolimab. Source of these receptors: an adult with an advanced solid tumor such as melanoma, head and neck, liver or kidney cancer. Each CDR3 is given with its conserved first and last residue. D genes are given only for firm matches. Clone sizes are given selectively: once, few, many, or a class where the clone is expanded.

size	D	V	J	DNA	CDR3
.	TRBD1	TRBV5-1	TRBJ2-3	TGCGCCAGCAGCTTACAGACAGGGGAATCCACAGATACGCAGTATTTT	CASSLQTGESTDTQYF
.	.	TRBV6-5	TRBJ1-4	TGTGCCAGCAGTTACTCCTCGGGACGGCTGAATCGTGGACTGTTTTTT	CASSYSSGRLNRGLFF
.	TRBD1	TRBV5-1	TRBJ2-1	TGCGCCAGCAGCTTGGGACCGGGACAGGGGGCCCATGAGCAGTTCTTC	CASSLGPGQGAHEQFF
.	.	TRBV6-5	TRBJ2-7	TGTGCCAGCAGTTACTCGAAGGAAAGGGAGCAGTACTTC	CASSYSKEREQYF
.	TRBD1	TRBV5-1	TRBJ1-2	TGCGCCAGCAGCTTGGTTACAGGGGGCGGCTATGGCTACACCTTC	CASSLVTGGGYGYTF
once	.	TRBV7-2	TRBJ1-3	TGTGCCAGCAGCCTGGGGGGGACGGTCTCTGGAAACACCATATATTTT	CASSLGGTVSGNTIYF
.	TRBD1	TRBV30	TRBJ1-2	TGTGCCTGGAGTGTACAGGGGCGAGGGCTCTATGGCTACACCTTC	CAWSVQGRGLYGYTF
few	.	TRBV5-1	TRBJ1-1	TGCGCCAGCAGAGTGGGGAACACTGAAGCTTTCTTT	CASRVGNTEAFF
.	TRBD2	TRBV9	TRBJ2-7	TGTGCCAGCAGCGTTGGACTAGCGGGGGTAGGGAGCTCCTACGAGCAGTACTTC	CASSVGLAGVGSSYEQYF
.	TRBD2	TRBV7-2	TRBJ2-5	TGTGCCAGCAGCTGGACGGGGGGGGCTCAGGAGACCCAGTACTTC	CASSWTGGAQETQYF
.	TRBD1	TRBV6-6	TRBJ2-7	TGTGCCAGCCGGGACAGGAGTACCTACGAGCAGTACTTC	CASRDRSTYEQYF
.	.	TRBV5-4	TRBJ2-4	TGTGCCAGCAGCTGGGGAATGGGAACCTTAAAAAACATTCAGTACTTC	CASSWGMGTLKNIQYF
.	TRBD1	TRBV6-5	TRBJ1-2	TGTGCCAGTCAGGCGGGACAGCTCTATGGCTACACCTTC	CASQAGQLYGYTF
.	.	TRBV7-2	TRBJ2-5	TGTGCCAGCAGCCGTTGGGGGGCAATCGAGACCCAGTACTTC	CASSRWGAIETQYF
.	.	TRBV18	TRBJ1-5	TGTGCCAGCTCACCCGGGACGCCAATGGGTAGTAGCAATCAGCCCCAGCATTTT	CASSPGTPMGSSNQPQHF
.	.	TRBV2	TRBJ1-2	TGTGCCAGCAGTGTAGGTAACTATGGCTACACCTTC	CASSVGNYGYTF
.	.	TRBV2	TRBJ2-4	TGTGCCAGCAGTGAACGGGGAGTCGGCAAAAACATTCAGTACTTC	CASSERGVGKNIQYF
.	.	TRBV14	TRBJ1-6	TGTGCCAGCAGCCAGGCCGGGACTCCAAATTCACCCCTCCACTTT	CASSQAGTPNSPLHF
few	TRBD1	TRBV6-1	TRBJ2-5	TGTGCCAGCAGTATCACCGGACAGGGGTACAGGGCCCAGTACTTC	CASSITGQGYRAQYF
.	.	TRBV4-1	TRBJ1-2	TGCGCCAGCAGCCCTTTGACGGACGCCCGGCGTGGCTACACCTTC	CASSPLTDARRGYTF
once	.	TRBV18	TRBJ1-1	TGTGCCAGCTCACAGAATGACGCGAACACTGAAGCTTTCTTT	CASSQNDANTEAFF
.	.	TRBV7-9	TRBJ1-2	TGTGCCAGCAGCCGGGAGCATCTAAGTGGCTACACCTTC	CASSREHLSGYTF
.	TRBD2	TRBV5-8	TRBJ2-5	TGTGCCAGCAGCTCCCCGGGGGGGCGAGGGGAGACCCAGTACTTC	CASSSPGGRGETQYF
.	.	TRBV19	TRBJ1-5	TGTGCCAGTAGTAACCTAAGAGATCAGCCCCAGCATTTT	CASSNLRDQPQHF
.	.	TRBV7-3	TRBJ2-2	TGTGCCAGCAGCCCGGGACCTGGGTCCGGGGAGCTGTTTTTT	CASSPGPGSGELFF
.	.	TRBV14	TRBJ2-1	TGTGCCAGCAGCCAAGTGTGGGGCACATCGATCTCCTACAATGAGCAGTTCTTC	CASSQVWGTSISYNEQFF
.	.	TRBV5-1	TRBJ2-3	TGCGCCAGCAGCTTGTCCGGGCCTCACACAGATACGCAGTATTTT	CASSLSGPHTDTQYF